Sequencing of this TCR beta chain was carried out in a study of cytomegalovirus exposure and HLA in healthy donors. Findings of the study overall: Researchers reported from a later analysis that most CMV-associated TCR beta chains appeared HLA-restricted. A missense DCLRE1C variant was associated with V- and J-gene trimming of TCR beta chains in a later analysis, and an independent cohort replicated the association. Per a prior analysis, the majority of TCR beta V segments were productive roughly 87% or roughly 30% of the time.

Both 60 Vbeta primers and 13 Jbeta primers went into the PCR. Profiled with immunoSEQ multiplex PCR; TCRdb holds only in-frame clones, not every one. The sample has under 200,000 clones; about 85% are singletons. Worth noting for this clone: Its antigen is as yet unknown.

This CDR3 region has 13 residues. Between the trimmed V and J ends, which lost 9 bases and 3 bases, there was a span of 14 bases. Looked up from germline, CDR1 is SNHLY and CDR2 is FYNNEI. The sequence came from a male donor in good health and CMV-seropositive. This rearrangement joins TRBV2 to TRBJ1-1, with D possibly matching TRBD1 (5 bases). Sequenced: PBMCs. This CDR3 is CARELRVHTEAFF. The CDR3 coding sequence is TGTGCCAGAGAGCTCAGGGTGCACACTGAAGCTTTCTTT.